Presented here are 30 T cell receptor beta chains from one specimen sequenced in a study of response to subunit inactivated influenza vaccine. Each CDR3 protein gets one entry after TCRdb re-called the RT-PCR reads with MiXCR. The table lists about 540,000 distinct CDR3 sequences, under 30% of them singletons. These same data were also listed under a study on T cells expressing NK-cell markers. As reported in that work: Production of TCR beta cDNA relied on 5'RACE template switching with UMIs.

The source material was CD4+ T cells sorted from PBMCs, sampled about 11 days after vaccination. These receptors all stem from a man between 50 and 59 years old who received an inactivated influenza vaccine.

V and J are TRBV28 and TRBJ2-5; 9 bases are shared with TRBD2. This CDR3 spans 17 amino acids. Germline V lookup: CDR1 MDHEN, CDR2 SYDVKM. The junction had 12 bases not matched to a gene; V was cut back by 3 bases and J by 4 bases. The CDR3 nucleotides read TGTGCCAGCAGTTTTCTGGAGGCGGGAGGGCCCCGAGAGACCCAGTACTTC. It encodes CASSFLEAGGPRETQYF.

A few counts support this clonotype. J is TRBJ1-4 and V is TRBV6-1; a weak D match, TRBD1 (5 bases). V was shortened by 6 bases and J by 4 bases, with 12 bases between the two germline ends. Germline loops: CDR1 MNHNS, CDR2 SASEGT. The CDR3 extends over 14 amino acids. CDR3 sequence: CASRRQSLNEKLFF. In DNA, the CDR3 is TGTGCCAGCAGGAGACAGAGCCTTAATGAAAAACTGTTTTTT.

This clonotype was detected a few times. This rearrangement joins TRBV7-2 to TRBJ2-1; D perhaps matches TRBD2 (6 bases). CDR1 is SGHTA, CDR2 FQGNSA, per germline. This CDR3 contains 15 residues. The V end was cut by 1 base, the J end by 9 bases, with 16 bases between. CDR3 sequence (DNA): TGTGCCAGCAGCTTAGGGGACTCGCGAGGTGGTGAGCAGTTCTTC. Protein: CASSLGDSRGGEQFF.

This clonotype was seen a few times. The J gene is TRBJ2-5, the V gene TRBV5-1; TRBD1 matches at 9 bases. Trimming removed 2 bases from V and 2 bases from J; junction bases left unmatched: 4. The germline CDR1 and CDR2 sequences are SGHRS and YFSETQ. There are 15 residues in the CDR3. CDR3 DNA sequence: TGCGCCAGCAGCTTATTGGGACAGGGACAAGAGACCCAGTACTTC. Residues: CASSLLGQGQETQYF.

The chain is built from TRBV9 and TRBJ1-1; D possibly corresponds to TRBD1 (6 bases). Trimming pared 1 base from V and 0 bases from J, leaving 13 bases between. CDR1 is SGDLS and CDR2 is YYNGEE in the germline V gene. CDR3 length: 16 residues. The CDR3 DNA follows: TGTGCCAGCAGCGTATCCCCAGGGGCTCTGAACACTGAAGCTTTCTTT. It translates to CASSVSPGALNTEAFF. The variable domain in full, completed from reference TRBV9 and TRBJ1-1, reads DSGVTQTPKHLITATGQRVTLRCSPRSGDLSVYWYQQSLDQGLQFLIQYYNGEERAKGNILERFSAQQFPDLHSELNLSSLELGDSALYFCASSVSPGALNTEAFFGQGTRLTVV.

This clonotype came up a few times. In nucleotides, the CDR3 is TGTGCCAGCAGTTACCCAACTAGCGGTCCCTACGAGCAGTACTTC. Translating it yields CASSYPTSGPYEQYF. The chain carries TRBV6-5 and TRBJ2-7, with TRBD2 identical over 8 bases. Germline V gives CDR1 MNHEY, CDR2 SVGAGI. The length of the CDR3 is 15 residues. With V trimmed by 2 bases and J by 2 bases, 5 bases remained unmatched.

This chain uses TRBV27 with TRBJ2-7; D unresolved. V lost 4 bases to trimming and J lost 0 bases, with 7 bases between them. This CDR3 contains 13 residues. Germline V CDR1 and CDR2: MNHEY, SMNVEV (reference sequence). The CDR3 is CASSSYSSYEQYF. DNA for the CDR3: TGTGCCAGCAGTTCCTACAGCTCCTACGAGCAGTACTTC.

V is TRBV7-6 and J is TRBJ2-5; no definite D call. Between the trimmed V and J ends, which lost 3 bases and 1 base, there was a span of 6 bases. Germline assignment: CDR1 SGHVS and CDR2 FNYEAQ. The CDR3 is 13 residues long. The CDR3 sequence: CASSLRIQETQYF. CDR3 DNA sequence: TGTGCCAGCAGCTTGAGGATCCAAGAGACCCAGTACTTC.

The chain employs TRBV20-1 and TRBJ1-1; D remains unclear. Germline CDR1 is DFQATT and CDR2 is SNEGSKA (reference sequence). Trimming took off 0 bases at V and 9 bases at J, with 11 bases between the two ends. This CDR3 comprises 12 residues. The CDR3 sequence: CSARDLQQKAFF. CDR3 DNA sequence: TGCAGTGCTAGAGATTTACAACAGAAAGCTTTCTTT.

There are a few counts of this clonotype. The genes are TRBV20-1 and TRBJ2-7; 7 nucleotides agree with TRBD2. The germline V gene has CDR1 DFQATT and CDR2 SNEGSKA (reference sequence). The V segment lost 3 bases and the J segment 0 bases; nucleotides outside the gene matches: 5. This CDR3 region has 14 residues. The CDR3 sequence is CSARGGSYSYEQYF. The CDR3 DNA is TGCAGTGCTAGGGGGGGGAGTTACTCCTACGAGCAGTACTTC.

The chain couples TRBV19 to TRBJ1-5; TRBD1 agrees at 8 bases. The CDR3 totals 15 residues. After removal of 4 bases from V and 2 bases from J, the junction contained 4 bases not matched to a gene. CDR1 is LNHDA, CDR2 SQIVND, per germline (reference sequence). The CDR3 spells CASSKQGDGNQPQHF. As DNA, the CDR3 is TGTGCCAGTAGTAAACAGGGGGACGGCAATCAGCCCCAGCATTTT.

This clonotype appeared once. This sequence joins TRBV28 and TRBJ2-1, with 8 positions matching TRBD1. Germline-derived CDR1 and CDR2 are MDHEN and SYDVKM. V shed 6 bases, J shed 2 bases, and the junction held 3 bases outside the gene matches. The CDR3 covers 14 residues. Here the CDR3 reads CASSTGQAYNEQFF. CDR3 sequence (DNA): TGTGCCAGCAGCACGGGACAGGCCTACAATGAGCAGTTCTTC.

This chain joins TRBV7-2 and TRBJ1-4; maybe TRBD1 (6 bases). Germline V lookup: CDR1 SGHTA, CDR2 FQGNSA. The V end was cut by 5 bases, the J end by 0 bases, with 13 bases between. The CDR3 contains 16 residues. The CDR3 is CASSHGKGATNEKLFF. CDR3 DNA sequence: TGTGCCAGCAGCCACGGGAAGGGGGCAACTAATGAAAAACTGTTTTTT.

This clonotype has more than one count but fewer than ten. The V call is TRBV7-6, the J call TRBJ2-1, with 10 bases identical to TRBD1. V shed 5 bases, J shed 5 bases, and the junction held 9 bases outside the gene matches. This CDR3 is built from 16 residues. Germline assignment: CDR1 SGHVS and CDR2 FNYEAQ. DNA for the CDR3: TGTGCCAGCAGCCGGGGGGCGGGACAGGGGCACAATGAGCAGTTCTTC. Translation: CASSRGAGQGHNEQFF.

This clonotype has only one observation. This chain uses TRBV5-6 with TRBJ1-6; TRBD1 aligns across 10 bases. This CDR3 comprises 14 residues. The V gene's germline CDR1 is SGHDT and CDR2 YYEEEE. The V and J ends lost 6 bases and 10 bases, in that order; junction bases with no gene match: 7. The CDR3 nucleotides are TGTGCCAGCACCAAAGACAGGGGGCGATCACCCCTCCACTTT. It encodes CASTKDRGRSPLHF.

The chain recombines TRBV7-2 with TRBJ2-7; possibly TRBD1 for D (6 bases). The V end lost 4 bases, the J end lost 2 bases, and 15 bases lay between the germline ends. CDR1 SGHTA and CDR2 FQGNSA come from the germline V gene. This CDR3 comprises 15 residues. The CDR3 nucleotides are TGTGCCAGCAGCTCAGCAACAGGGCCTGCCTACGAGCAGTACTTC. This sequence encodes CASSSATGPAYEQYF.

A remark on this clonotype: The junction differs from germline at one of its ends, possibly a read error. The chain combines TRBV7-9 with TRBJ1-1, with a weak D call TRBD1 (6 bases). This CDR3 has 13 residues. Germline V gene sequence: CDR1 SEHNR, CDR2 FQNEAQ (reference sequence). The DNA for the CDR3 is TGTGCCAGCAGCGTAGCAGGGGAGCTAGAAGCTTTCTTT. It codes for CASSVAGELEAFF.

This clonotype was seen ten or more times. The genes are TRBV6-2 or TRBV6-3 and TRBJ2-3, with D possibly matching TRBD2 (6 bases). Per germline, CDR1 MNHEY and CDR2 SVGEGT. The V end lost 7 bases, the J end lost 6 bases, and 14 bases lay between the germline ends. The CDR3 sequence is 13 residues long. The CDR3 bases are TGTGCCAGCACCCCTAGTGGGGGGGATACGCAGTATTTT. This encodes CASTPSGGDTQYF.

The table lists this clonotype with a few counts. The rearrangement joins TRBV12-3 or TRBV12-4 to TRBJ1-5; D unresolved. CDR3 size: 14 residues. The V end lost 7 bases, the J end lost 2 bases, and 12 bases lay between the germline ends. The CDR3 loop reads CASTLSGGNQPQHF. The CDR3 nucleotides are TGTGCCAGCACCCTCAGCGGGGGCAATCAGCCCCAGCATTTT.

This clonotype was recorded at least ten times. The J gene is TRBJ1-5, the V gene TRBV18; D remains unclear. Trimming took 8 bases from V and 2 from J, leaving 10 bases between them. In germline, CDR1 is KGHSH, CDR2 LQKENI. The CDR3 is made up of 13 amino acids. CDR3 in DNA: TGTGCCAGCAGTCCCCAAGGCAATCAGCCCCAGCATTTT. Its protein product is CASSPQGNQPQHF.

This clonotype was seen a handful of times. V usage is TRBV7-2 and J usage is TRBJ1-5; unclear D gene. The length of the CDR3 is 15 residues. The germline V gene encodes CDR1 SGHTA and CDR2 FQGNSA. V lost 1 base and J 2 bases, leaving 9 bases between the germline ends. CDR3 sequence (DNA): TGTGCCAGCAGCTTAGGGGCACAACGCAATCAGCCCCAGCATTTT. Translated: CASSLGAQRNQPQHF.

The DNA of the CDR3 is TGTGCCAGCTCACTGCAGGACAGAAACACTGAAGCTTTCTTT. This translates into CASSLQDRNTEAFF. This chain uses TRBV18 with TRBJ1-1; D possibly corresponds to TRBD1 (6 bases). V lost 4 bases and J 2 bases, leaving 11 bases between the germline ends. Germline V gene lookup returns CDR1 KGHSH and CDR2 LQKENI. The CDR3 covers 14 residues. The full variable domain, completed using reference TRBV18 and TRBJ1-1, is NAGVMQNPRHLVRRRGQEARLRCSPMKGHSHVYWYRQLPEEGLKFMVYLQKENIIDESGMPKERFSAEFPKEGPSILRIQQVVRGDSAAYFCASSLQDRNTEAFFGQGTRLTVV.

The V call is TRBV12-3 or TRBV12-4, the J call TRBJ2-1, with a tentative D call TRBD1 (5 bases). V was trimmed by 3 bases and J by 12 bases, leaving 12 bases between them. This CDR3 is 12 amino acids long. The DNA of the CDR3 is TGTGCCAGCAGTTTCCTAGGGGCGCGGCAGTTCTTC. Translating gives CASSFLGARQFF.

This clonotype was seen a few times. This chain joins TRBV29-1 and TRBJ2-5; D is perhaps TRBD1 (6 bases). The V gene lost 7 bases and the J gene lost 5 bases, with 17 bases spanning the gap. CDR1 is SQVTM, CDR2 ANQGSEA, per germline. CDR3 length: 13 residues. CDR3 sequence: CSATGQKGETQYF. The DNA of the CDR3 is TGCAGCGCCACCGGACAGAAAGGGGAGACCCAGTACTTC. Looking up the rest from reference TRBV29-1 and TRBJ2-5 gives the full variable domain: SAVISQKPSRDICQRGTSLTIQCQVDSQVTMMFWYRQQPGQSLTLIATANQGSEATYESGFVIDKFPISRPNLTFSTLTVSNMSPEDSSIYLCSATGQKGETQYFGPGTRLLVL.

V gene TRBV20-1 combines with J gene TRBJ2-1, with 9 bases that match TRBD2. The CDR3 loop spans 14 amino acids. After removal of 5 bases from V and 8 bases from J, the junction contained 10 bases not matched to a gene. Germline values: CDR1 DFQATT, CDR2 SNEGSKA (reference sequence). CDR3 coding DNA: TGCAGTGCTGTCAGGGCGGGGGGGCCCTATGAGCAGTTCTTC. Amino acid sequence: CSAVRAGGPYEQFF.

The chain combines TRBV7-2 with TRBJ1-6, with D tentatively TRBD1 (5 bases). The V end lost 6 bases, the J end lost 1 base, and 13 bases lay between the germline ends. The CDR3 is 16 residues long. From germline, CDR1 is SGHTA and CDR2 FQGNSA. CDR3 protein: CASRPSGNSYNSPLHF. The CDR3 nucleotides are TGTGCCAGCAGACCATCAGGGAATTCCTATAATTCACCCCTCCACTTT. The entire variable domain, with the rest obtained from reference TRBV7-2 and TRBJ1-6, is as follows: GAGVSQSPSNKVTEKGKDVELRCDPISGHTALYWYRQSLGQGLEFLIYFQGNSAPDKSGLPSDRFSAERTGGSVSTLTIQRTQQEDSAVYLCASRPSGNSYNSPLHFGNGTRLTVT.

In the case of this clonotype: Lacking the conserved final phenylalanine or tryptophan, this CDR3 likely reflects a read error. CDR3 nucleotide sequence: TGTGCCAGCAGCTTAACAGGGAGCTCCTACAATGAGCAGTTCTTA. This encodes CASSLTGSSYNEQFL. The chain combines TRBV7-2 with TRBJ2-1; weak D call: TRBD1 (6 bases). Germline-derived CDR1 and CDR2 are SGHTA and FQGNSA. V was shortened by 2 bases and J by 0 bases, with 8 bases between the two germline ends. The CDR3 consists of 15 residues.

This clonotype was seen many times. The gene calls are TRBV6-5 and TRBJ2-5; 10 bases fit TRBD2. The germline gives CDR1 MNHEY, CDR2 SVGAGI. The CDR3 extends over 16 amino acids. Trimming cost V 4 bases and J 5 bases; bases outside gene matches: 10. CDR3 in amino acids: CASSSTGTSVGETQYF. In DNA form, the CDR3 reads TGTGCCAGCAGTTCGACTGGGACTAGCGTGGGGGAGACCCAGTACTTC.

This clonotype came up a few times. The CDR3 sequence is CASSLYRGYGYTF. The CDR3 nucleotides read TGTGCCAGCAGTTTATATCGGGGATATGGCTACACCTTC. The chain employs TRBV28 and TRBJ1-2; D is uncertain. The CDR3 is made up of 13 amino acids. From germline, CDR1 is MDHEN and CDR2 SYDVKM. Trimming cost V 1 base and J 5 bases, with 8 bases left between them.

Ten or more counts support this clonotype. The rearrangement joins TRBV24-1 to TRBJ2-3; TRBD1 matches 9 bases. This CDR3 has 16 residues. After removal of 3 bases from V and 1 base from J, the junction contained 4 bases not matched to a gene. Germline V gene data show CDR1 as KGHDR and CDR2 as SFDVKD. DNA of the CDR3: TGTGCCACCAGTGATGCGAACAGGGGGCGCACAGATACGCAGTATTTT. Its protein product is CATSDANRGRTDTQYF.